This TCR beta chain was captured in a study of control samples from healthy donors and cancer patients. Germline V gene lookup returns CDR1 LGHNA and CDR2 YSLEER. This CDR3 has 16 amino acids. V dropped 0 bases and J dropped 4 bases, with 13 bases sitting between them. Assay used: immunoSEQ multiplex PCR; TCRdb lists only in-frame clones, some missing. Of 100,000 to 150,000 clones in the sample, around 86% were seen once. The sequenced sample was blood. The sequence was collected from a man aged 35-49 years in good health. J is TRBJ1-3 and V is TRBV4-3; D perhaps matches TRBD1 (6 bases). CDR3 DNA: TGCGCCAGCAGCCAAGATTTCCGGACAGCCGGAAACACCATATATTTT. Residues: CASSQDFRTAGNTIYF.